Shown below are 25 T cell receptor beta chains from a single sample sequenced in a study of T cell changes during pregnancy in multiple sclerosis. TCRdb's table, derived via immunoSEQ multiplex PCR, lists solely in-frame clones and lacks some. The data contain roughly 36,000 clones, approximately 91% of them singletons. The sample consisted of peripheral blood, taken in the second trimester of pregnancy. The receptors originated from a female donor in good health, enrolled as a control in a pregnancy study.

The CDR3 reads CASSSTSGQTGELFF. In nucleotides, the CDR3 is TGTGCCAGCAGTTCGACTAGCGGGCAAACCGGGGAGCTGTTTTTT. The chain couples TRBV7-3 to TRBJ2-2; 10 bases match TRBD2. The V gene end was trimmed by 6 bases and the J gene end by 5 bases; junction bases not matched to a gene: 6. CDR3 length: 15 residues. Germline CDR1 is SGHTA and CDR2 is FQGTGA.

The genes are TRBV7-3 and TRBJ2-2, with 7 bases matching TRBD1. The ends lost 1 base at V and 3 bases at J; junction bases unmatched: 8. This CDR3 is 17 amino acids long. Germline loops: CDR1 SGHTA, CDR2 FQGTGA. CDR3 region: CASSLNSGTAYTGELFF. The CDR3 bases are TGTGCCAGCAGCTTAAATAGTGGGACAGCCTACACCGGGGAGCTGTTTTTT.

The chain is built from TRBV19 and TRBJ2-2; D may be TRBD1 (6 bases). The CDR3 spans 15 residues. Trimming took 3 bases from V and 4 from J, leaving 12 bases between them. The germline V gene encodes CDR1 LNHDA and CDR2 SQIVND (reference sequence). Here the CDR3 reads CASSMGSGVTGELFF. The CDR3 coding sequence is TGTGCCAGTAGTATGGGTTCAGGGGTCACCGGGGAGCTGTTTTTT.

The V gene is TRBV2, the J gene TRBJ1-1; D is uncertain. V gave up 2 bases and J gave up 1 base, with 11 bases separating them. The CDR3 spans 15 residues. Germline CDR1 is SNHLY and CDR2 is FYNNEI. The CDR3 DNA follows: TGTGCCAGCAGTGAATCAGAGGCGGCGAACACTGAAGCTTTCTTT. Its protein product is CASSESEAANTEAFF.

The rearrangement uses TRBV30 and TRBJ1-3, with TRBD1 identical over 7 bases. The junction had 2 bases not matched to a gene; V was cut back by 0 bases and J by 3 bases. Germline lookup yields CDR1 GTSNPN and CDR2 SVGIG (reference sequence). There are 14 residues in the CDR3. The CDR3 nucleotides read TGTGCCTGGAGTGTCTCAGGGGGTGGAAACACCATATATTTT. This gives the protein CAWSVSGGGNTIYF.

This rearrangement joins TRBV5-4 to TRBJ2-7, with TRBD2 identical over 10 bases. This CDR3 has 16 residues. Germline CDR1 SGHNT, CDR2 YYREEE (reference sequence). V trimming: 2 bases; J trimming: 2 bases; junction bases outside the gene matches: 7. CDR3 residues: CASSFRTSGLTYEQYF. The CDR3 coding sequence is TGTGCCAGCAGCTTCCGGACTAGCGGCCTCACCTACGAGCAGTACTTC.

V usage is TRBV5-5 and J usage is TRBJ1-2; maybe TRBD1 (6 bases). From germline, CDR1 is SGHKS and CDR2 YYEKEE (reference sequence). The ends were cut back, 0 bases at V and 4 bases at J, with 13 bases in the middle. The CDR3 sequence is 15 residues long. The CDR3 region is CASSLGAGASYGYTF. CDR3 coding DNA: TGTGCCAGCAGCTTGGGGGCGGGGGCCAGCTATGGCTACACCTTC.

The chain has TRBV5-1 and TRBJ1-1; the D gene is possibly TRBD1 (6 bases). Germline-derived CDR1 and CDR2 are SGHRS and YFSETQ. This CDR3 has 14 residues. Trimming cost V 7 bases and J 0 bases, with 13 bases left between them. CDR3 loop: CASAEQGMNTEAFF. As DNA, the CDR3 is TGCGCCAGCGCAGAACAGGGCATGAACACTGAAGCTTTCTTT.

The rearrangement joins TRBV18 to TRBJ1-1, with TRBD1 as a possible D gene (6 bases). V lost 6 bases to trimming and J lost 0 bases, with 23 bases between them. Germline V gene sequence: CDR1 KGHSH, CDR2 LQKENI. This CDR3 contains 18 residues. The CDR3 protein is CASSVRGQNPTLNTEAFF. Here the CDR3 DNA reads TGTGCCAGCTCCGTGAGAGGACAGAACCCAACTTTGAACACTGAAGCTTTCTTT.

This clone was detected only once. The rearrangement uses TRBV7-8 and TRBJ2-7; 14 nucleotides line up with TRBD2. This CDR3 has 18 residues. The V and J ends lost 5 bases and 0 bases, in that order; junction bases with no gene match: 9. Germline assignment: CDR1 SGHVS and CDR2 FQNEAQ. The CDR3 DNA sequence: TGTGCCAGCAGCAAAAGGACTAGCGGGAGGACCAGCTCCTACGAGCAGTACTTC. Amino acids: CASSKRTSGRTSSYEQYF.

This rearrangement joins TRBV7-2 to TRBJ2-5; TRBD2 is a possible D gene (5 bases). Trimming cost V 6 bases and J 5 bases, with 19 bases left between them. Germline V gives CDR1 SGHTA, CDR2 FQGNSA. This CDR3 region has 15 residues. The CDR3 nucleotides are TGTGCCAGCAGACGTACCGAATTAGCGAGGGAGACCCAGTACTTC. Translation gives CASRRTELARETQYF.

This chain links TRBV30 with TRBJ2-2, with 7 bases fitting TRBD1. The CDR3 has 18 residues. With 3 bases clipped from V and 5 bases from J, the junction kept 18 bases outside the gene matches. In germline, CDR1 is GTSNPN, CDR2 SVGIG (reference sequence). The CDR3 protein is CAWRGNTGAGDRTGELFF. The CDR3, as DNA: TGTGCCTGGAGGGGTAATACAGGGGCGGGTGATAGGACCGGGGAGCTGTTTTTT.

The CDR3 coding sequence is TGTGCCAGCGCGAGGACAGAGCCCGTTTACGAGCAGTACTTC. Its protein is CASARTEPVYEQYF. The gene calls are TRBV19 and TRBJ2-7; maybe TRBD1 (6 bases). CDR1 and CDR2 (germline): LNHDA, SQIVND (reference sequence). This CDR3 is built from 14 residues. Between the trimmed V and J ends, which lost 9 bases and 4 bases, there was a span of 19 bases.

The V call is TRBV6-1, the J call TRBJ2-7; D not resolved. Germline V lookup: CDR1 MNHNS, CDR2 SASEGT. V lost 6 bases, J lost 2 bases, and 14 bases lay in between. CDR3 length equals 14 residues. In DNA, the CDR3 is TGTGCCAGCAGCCGTCCGCGAGCCCCCTACGAGCAGTACTTC. It codes for CASSRPRAPYEQYF.

The J gene is TRBJ1-5, the V gene TRBV18; D possibly corresponds to TRBD1 (5 bases). Trimming stripped 2 bases from V and 0 bases from J, with 8 bases between. This CDR3 has 15 amino acids. Germline assignment: CDR1 KGHSH and CDR2 LQKENI. The DNA for the CDR3 is TGTGCCAGCTCACCAGGGGCAGATAGCAATCAGCCCCAGCATTTT. The encoded protein is CASSPGADSNQPQHF.

This chain joins TRBV15 and TRBJ1-6, with no clear D. The CDR3 has 15 amino acids. Deletions cut 6 bases from V and 3 bases from J, with 12 bases between. The germline gives CDR1 LNHNV, CDR2 YYDKDF (reference sequence). CDR3 protein: CATRRDWRYNSPLHF. Written as DNA, the CDR3 is TGTGCCACCAGACGCGACTGGCGCTATAATTCACCCCTCCACTTT.

The chain couples TRBV5-6 to TRBJ1-1; D gene uncertain. CDR1 SGHDT and CDR2 YYEEEE come from the germline V gene. The ends were cut back, 0 bases at V and 1 base at J, with 10 bases in the middle. This CDR3 contains 15 residues. The CDR3 nucleotides read TGTGCCAGCAGCTTGGTCGGCAGACAGAACACTGAAGCTTTCTTT. Translation: CASSLVGRQNTEAFF.

This clone has a single count. The gene calls are TRBV15 and TRBJ2-3; 8 bases map to TRBD2. Looked up from germline, CDR1 is LNHNV and CDR2 is YYDKDF (reference sequence). The CDR3 is 15 residues long. V gave up 3 bases and J gave up 4 bases; unmatched junction bases: 6. The CDR3 DNA is TGTGCCACCAGCAGGACTAGCGATGGTGCAGATACGCAGTATTTT. Protein: CATSRTSDGADTQYF.

The rearrangement joins TRBV18 to TRBJ2-2, with 7 bases identical to TRBD1. This CDR3 region has 14 residues. Germline trimming cut 4 bases from V and 5 bases from J; bases unmatched to any gene: 4. The germline V gene encodes CDR1 KGHSH and CDR2 LQKENI. The CDR3 loop reads CASSLGTETGELFF. DNA for the CDR3: TGTGCCAGCTCACTCGGGACAGAGACCGGGGAGCTGTTTTTT.

This chain joins TRBV11-2 and TRBJ2-3, with 10 nucleotides matching TRBD2. V was clipped by 1 base and J by 2 bases; unmatched bases: 12. Germline V gives CDR1 SGHAT, CDR2 FQNNGV. The CDR3 is 19 residues long. This CDR3 is CASSLGRILAGRNTDTQYF. The CDR3 bases are TGTGCCAGCAGCTTAGGTCGGATACTAGCGGGACGTAACACAGATACGCAGTATTTT.

This chain links TRBV18 with TRBJ2-4; TRBD1 aligns across 8 bases. Germline lookup yields CDR1 KGHSH and CDR2 LQKENI. The CDR3 is made up of 19 amino acids. With 3 bases clipped from V and 0 bases from J, the junction kept 13 bases outside the gene matches. For the CDR3, the DNA is TGTGCCAGCTCACCGATCGGACAGGGTGCGACGATAGCCAAAAACATTCAGTACTTC. Protein sequence: CASSPIGQGATIAKNIQYF.

The J gene is TRBJ2-1, the V gene TRBV7-9, with TRBD2 as a possible D gene (7 bases). With 7 bases removed from V and 1 base from J, the gap between germline ends came to 26 bases. Germline V gives CDR1 SEHNR, CDR2 FQNEAQ (reference sequence). This CDR3 contains 19 residues. CDR3 DNA: TGTGCCAGCATCCTTAGGGGGGGGAGGGGGTTTAAGTCCTACAATGAGCAGTTCTTC. The encoded protein is CASILRGGRGFKSYNEQFF.

The chain joins TRBV11-3 to TRBJ2-1; 11 bases are a match to TRBD2. Germline CDR1 SGHNT, CDR2 YENEEA. The ends lost 4 bases at V and 8 bases at J; junction bases unmatched: 10. The length of the CDR3 is 16 residues. The CDR3 DNA is TGTGCCAGCAGCTCCGAGCCTAGCGGGAGGTTCGATGAGCAGTTCTTC. It encodes CASSSEPSGRFDEQFF. The full variable domain, rest sourced from reference TRBV11-3 and TRBJ2-1, is EAGVVQSPRYKIIEKKQPVAFWCNPISGHNTLYWYLQNLGQGPELLIRYENEEAVDDSQLPKDRFSAERLKGVDSTLKIQPAELGDSAVYLCASSSEPSGRFDEQFFGPGTRLTVL.

V usage is TRBV10-3 and J usage is TRBJ2-2; D unresolved. V lost 2 bases and J lost 0, with 16 bases in between. The germline V gene encodes CDR1 ENHRY and CDR2 SYGVKD. The CDR3 is made up of 18 amino acids. CDR3 loop: CAISERGAAPSNTGELFF. The CDR3 bases are TGTGCCATCAGTGAGCGAGGCGCCGCACCTTCGAACACCGGGGAGCTGTTTTTT.

This clone was counted only a few times. The V gene is TRBV29-1, the J gene TRBJ1-1; D perhaps matches TRBD1 (6 bases). Germline CDR1 is SQVTM and CDR2 is ANQGSEA. The CDR3 extends over 13 amino acids. V was clipped by 7 bases and J by 3 bases, with 15 bases between them. The CDR3 DNA is TGCAGCGCGCGCGGAGGGGGGGACACTGAAGCTTTCTTT. Residues: CSARGGGDTEAFF. Using reference TRBV29-1 and TRBJ1-1 for the parts outside the CDR3, the full variable domain is SAVISQKPSRDICQRGTSLTIQCQVDSQVTMMFWYRQQPGQSLTLIATANQGSEATYESGFVIDKFPISRPNLTFSTLTVSNMSPEDSSIYLCSARGGGDTEAFFGQGTRLTVV.